This T cell receptor (beta chain) was captured by sequencing in a study of T-cell memory formation after mild COVID-19. The CDR3 has 17 amino acids. Germline trimming cut 2 bases from V and 1 base from J; bases unmatched to any gene: 7. Germline-derived CDR1 and CDR2 are LGHDT and YNNKEL (reference sequence). TCRdb processed the 5' RACE reads anew with MiXCR; each CDR3 protein has one entry. The data show about 110,000 distinct CDR3 sequences, with 15% to 20% seen just once and around 5.1% held by the top ten. Sequenced sample: PBMCs or a T cell subset sorted from them (not recorded which). V gene TRBV3-1 combines with J gene TRBJ2-2; TRBD2 matches 7 bases. The sequence came from a man between 18 and 29 years old who had mild COVID-19 (a few samples of this study predate the infection). Cell type and time point are not known. CDR3 protein: CASSQNIPGGNTGELFF. The DNA of the CDR3 is TGTGCCAGCAGCCAAAACATCCCGGGGGGGAACACCGGGGAGCTGTTTTTT. Complete variable domain (other parts from reference TRBV3-1 and TRBJ2-2): DTAVSQTPKYLVTQMGNDKSIKCEQNLGHDTMYWYKQDSKKFLKIMFSYNNKELIINETVPNRFSPKSPDKAHLNLHINSLELGDSAVYFCASSQNIPGGNTGELFFGEGSRLTVL.